This T cell receptor beta chain stems from a study of blood T cell repertoires in COVID-19. Study-wide context: Samples taken during acute and convalescent COVID-19 were collected in the United States, Italy and Spain.

Germline-derived CDR1 and CDR2 are WSHSY and SAAADI. This CDR3 contains 16 residues. Germline trimming cut 0 bases from V and 3 bases from J; bases unmatched to any gene: 5. Study processing details: Amplifying reference gene primers gave estimates of nucleated cell counts. TCRdb keeps only in-frame clones here, not all; method: immunoSEQ multiplex PCR. The D gene and trimming were derived from the DNA, and the V and J assignments and clone size from that table. In the table there are 300,000 to 350,000 clones, 70% to 90% of which are singletons. This sequence joins TRBV10-2 and TRBJ1-2; TRBD1 matches at 9 bases. Sequenced input: peripheral blood. This clonotype originated in a woman aged 25 to 39 with COVID-19, enrolled during active disease. The DNA for the CDR3 is TGCGCCAGCAGTGAGTCGCTGACAGGGGGAGACTATGGCTACACCTTC. It encodes CASSESLTGGDYGYTF.